This record covers a single TCR beta chain. Its specificity is unknown. The data derive from a study of cytomegalovirus exposure and HLA in healthy donors. General study results and limits: Through in vitro validation, a few CMV-associated chains were shown to be specific for CMV antigens.

The CDR3 runs to 12 residues. Germline loops: CDR1 SEHNR, CDR2 FQNEAQ (reference sequence). V gave up 4 bases and J gave up 7 bases, with 10 bases separating them. Assay: immunoSEQ multiplex PCR; the TCRdb copy retains only in-frame clones and omits some. The sample includes 300,000 to 350,000 clones, roughly 87% seen only once; the top ten take over 0.9%. This chain uses TRBV7-9 with TRBJ1-1; a weak D match, TRBD1 (5 bases). This sequence originates from a man aged 30 to 39 in good health and CMV-seronegative. Sequenced: PBMCs. The CDR3 coding sequence is TGTGCCAGCAGCTACTCGACAGTTGAAGCTTTCTTT. Its translation is CASSYSTVEAFF.